The 5 T cell receptor beta chains in this list originate from one sample, sequenced in a study of T cells in Graves' hyperthyroidism and ophthalmopathy. What was amplified from RNA transcripts were TCR beta CDR3 regions. The HTBI primer set was used in a first-round RT-PCR of the TCR CDR3. TCRdb processed the multiplex PCR reads anew with MiXCR; each CDR3 protein has one entry. The sample yields a few hundred thousand distinct CDR3 sequences, less than 25% seen once. The sequenced sample consisted of blood. These TCRs come from a man aged 18 to 29 with Graves' hyperthyroidism.

This clonotype came up many times. The rearrangement uses TRBV10-3 and TRBJ1-2; D is perhaps TRBD1 (6 bases). Germline CDR1 ENHRY, CDR2 SYGVKD. V gave up 4 bases and J gave up 9 bases, with 12 bases separating them. The CDR3 has 12 residues. The DNA for the CDR3 is TGTGCCATCAGTGTGGAGGGGGGACGCTACACCTTC. Protein sequence: CAISVEGGRYTF.

This clonotype occurred many times. This chain uses TRBV28 with TRBJ1-1; D is undetermined. V was trimmed by 1 base and J by 3 bases, leaving 12 bases between them. The CDR3 is 15 residues long. Germline CDR1 and CDR2: MDHEN and SYDVKM. The DNA for the CDR3 is TGTGCCAGCAGTTTATTTGGGGAGACACACACTGAAGCTTTCTTT. It yields the protein CASSLFGETHTEAFF.

This clonotype was seen only a few times. CDR3: CASTASKGARNTEAFF. In DNA, the CDR3 is TGTGCCAGCACCGCAAGCAAGGGGGCGCGAAACACTGAAGCTTTCTTT. This sequence joins TRBV2 and TRBJ1-1; 7 bases are a match to TRBD1. V lost 7 bases, J lost 2 bases, and 13 bases stayed unmatched. Germline V gene sequence: CDR1 SNHLY, CDR2 FYNNEI. This CDR3 comprises 16 residues.

This clonotype was recorded at least ten times. The gene calls are TRBV11-2 and TRBJ1-1; 8 nucleotides line up with TRBD1. Germline lookup yields CDR1 SGHAT and CDR2 FQNNGV. V gave up 5 bases and J gave up 6 bases; unmatched junction bases: 14. The CDR3 runs to 16 residues. CDR3 sequence reads: CASSNTGTGARPEAFF. Here the CDR3 DNA reads TGTGCCAGCAGCAACACCGGGACAGGCGCGAGACCTGAAGCTTTCTTT.

The V gene is TRBV29-1, the J gene TRBJ2-3; the D is unclear. This CDR3 has 16 residues. V was cut by 0 bases and J by 2 bases, with 15 bases left in between. CDR1 is SQVTM and CDR2 is ANQGSEA in the germline V gene. CDR3 region: CSVEDGPGPSTDTQYF. As DNA, the CDR3 is TGCAGCGTTGAAGATGGCCCGGGCCCCTCCACAGATACGCAGTATTTT.